The sequence of this T cell receptor (beta chain) was determined in a study of post-analysis software for immune sequencing data. Study details: There were relapsing-remitting, secondary progressive and progressive-relapsing multiple sclerosis among the disease courses included. Points from the study as a whole: There were five TRBV segments more frequent in patients than controls, and TRBV5-6, TRBV5-1 and TRBV20-1 were among them. Analysis by F measure revealed that same-batch samples clustered strongly together.

In the case of this clonotype: What it binds is unknown.

Incorporated into the TCR beta cDNA libraries were unique molecular identifiers, which served to reduce PCR and sequencing biases. The authors obtained 500,000 to 600,000 cDNA molecules from approximately 1 to 10 million T cells. TCRdb analysed the PCR reads with MiXCR anew, one entry per CDR3 protein. The table includes approximately 730,000 distinct CDR3 sequences, around 42% detected once. Germline CDR1 reads ENHRY; CDR2 reads SYGVKD. The CDR3 is 15 amino acids. The V end lost 0 bases, the J end lost 6 bases, and 13 bases lay between the germline ends. Sequencing was done on a sample of blood. This sequence was found in a girl aged 5-17 years with multiple sclerosis. The V gene is TRBV10-3, the J gene TRBJ2-3; D remains unclear. The CDR3 DNA reads as TGTGCCATCAGTGAGTCTTACCACATGGGGGATACGCAGTATTTT. Amino acids: CAISESYHMGDTQYF.